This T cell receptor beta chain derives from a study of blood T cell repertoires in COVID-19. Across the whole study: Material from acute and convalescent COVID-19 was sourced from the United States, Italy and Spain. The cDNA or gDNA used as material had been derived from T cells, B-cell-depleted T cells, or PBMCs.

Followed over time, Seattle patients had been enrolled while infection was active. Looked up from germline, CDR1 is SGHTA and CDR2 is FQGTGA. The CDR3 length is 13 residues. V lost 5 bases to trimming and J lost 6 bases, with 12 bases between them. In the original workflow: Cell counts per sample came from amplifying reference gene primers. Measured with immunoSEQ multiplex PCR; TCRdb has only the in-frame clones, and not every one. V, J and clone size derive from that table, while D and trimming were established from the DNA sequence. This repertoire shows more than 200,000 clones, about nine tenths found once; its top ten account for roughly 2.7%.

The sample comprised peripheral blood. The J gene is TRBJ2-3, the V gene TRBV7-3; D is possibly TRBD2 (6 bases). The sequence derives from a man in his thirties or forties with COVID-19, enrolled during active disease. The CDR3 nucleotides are TGTGCCAGCAGCGCCCAAGGGAGGGATACGCAGTATTTT. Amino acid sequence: CASSAQGRDTQYF.